The clone carrying this TCR beta chain occurred many times. Its cognate antigen is unknown. TCRdb re-derived calls from the RACE reads in MiXCR, one entry per CDR3 protein. The top ten hold under 1.5% of the sample, which has about 82,000 distinct CDR3 sequences, about 6.3% seen once. This sample was included in a study of human T cells and chemical hapten exposure. Study background: Patients, largely female, had alopecia areata, totalis or universalis.

Per the germline V gene, CDR1 is MNHEY and CDR2 is SVGEGT. The CDR3 loop spans 16 amino acids. V gave up 8 bases and J gave up 1 base; unmatched junction bases: 7. Overall study results and limits: DPC sensitization left the count of TCRs above 1 in 1000 unchanged.

Time point described: patch test 2, 6 weeks after DPC sensitization. Treatment specified: therapeutic diphenylcyclopropenone sensitization with weekly scalp DPC. Donation of samples came from alopecia patients who were 18 to 70 years old and suitable for DPC. The TCR was taken from a woman between 25 and 40 years old with alopecia areata. Some clones in this sample may be carry-over from other donors' samples. The specimen comprised whole blood, sampled in connection with sensitization to the hapten diphenylcyclopropenone (DPC). The chain couples TRBV6-2 or TRBV6-3 to TRBJ2-5; TRBD2 matches 13 bases. This CDR3 reads CASCSGLAGTQETQYF. The CDR3 DNA sequence: TGTGCCAGCTGCTCGGGACTAGCGGGGACCCAAGAGACCCAGTACTTC.